This TCR beta chain is from a study of T cell clonality in common variable immunodeficiency. Control and CVID samples contributed equal amounts of genomic DNA. Assay: immunoSEQ multiplex PCR; the TCRdb copy retains only in-frame clones and omits some. The data show about 35,000 clones, with none appearing a single time. General study findings and limits: Compared with controls, CVID subjects had fewer shared TCRbeta clones.

This clone was seen at least ten times. The antigen remains undetermined. The read terminates 3 residues before the CDR3 end, so the remaining end is supplied by the germline J gene. Germline assignment: CDR1 LGHNA and CDR2 YNFKEQ. The CDR3 totals 20 residues. J was trimmed by 1 base and V by 4 bases; bases with no gene match: 14. The chain is built from TRBV4-2 and TRBJ2-1; 12 bases match TRBD2. The sample taken for sequencing was peripheral blood mononuclear cells. This TCR derives from a person aged 18-70 years in good health. Partial CDR3 DNA: TGTGCCAGCAGCCCCCCAGTAGGGCTAGCGGGAGGGACGTCCTACAATGAG. Protein sequence: CASSPPVGLAGGTSYNE. The whole CDR3 reads CASSPPVGLAGGTSYNEQFF.